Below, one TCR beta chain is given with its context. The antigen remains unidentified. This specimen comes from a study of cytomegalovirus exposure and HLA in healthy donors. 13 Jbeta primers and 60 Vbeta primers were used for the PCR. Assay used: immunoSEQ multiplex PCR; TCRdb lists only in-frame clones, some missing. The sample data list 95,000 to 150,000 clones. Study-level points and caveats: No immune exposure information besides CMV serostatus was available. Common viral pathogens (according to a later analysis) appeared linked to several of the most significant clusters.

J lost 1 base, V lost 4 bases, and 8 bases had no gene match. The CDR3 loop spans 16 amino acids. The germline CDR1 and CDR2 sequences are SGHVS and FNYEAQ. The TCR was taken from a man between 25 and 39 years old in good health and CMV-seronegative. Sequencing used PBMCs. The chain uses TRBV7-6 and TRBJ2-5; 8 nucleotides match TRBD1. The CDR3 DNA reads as TGTGCCAGCAGCTCGGCCAGGGGGCGACGCCAAGAGACCCAGTACTTC. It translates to CASSSARGRRQETQYF.